This TCR beta chain was identified during a study of shared clonotypes between healthy human individuals (dated by TCRdb to about 2020). For context, the study as a whole: A couple of women and a few men aged 18 to 49 years were included in the cohort. For each donor, CD4 naive and CD4 memory were each given three plates, CD8 naive was given two plates, and CD8 memory was given one plate. Leukapheresis yielded between about 0.9 and 9 billion PBMCs per donor. Blood TCR repertoires of roughly 5 healthy adults were deeply sequenced to estimate repertoire size and the extent of clonotype sharing between individuals. Libraries were prepared and TCR repertoires were sequenced by different laboratories using diverse techniques, in order to increase sequencing depth and limit assay-specific biases. Broad study findings and their caveats: Sampling was restricted to blood, and TCR repertoires in tissues likely differ from the TCR repertoires found in blood. About 4.5% of naive CD4, more than 3% of naive CD8, about 2.5% of memory CD4, and 0.35% to 0.4% of memory CD8 clonotypes were shared across a handful of donors. The genetic and exposure-history diversity represented was limited by the small number of donors. Clonotypes shared by all four sorted-subset donors showed higher generation probabilities than non-shared clonotypes. Naive subsets generally had larger estimated clonotype richness than memory subsets did. Pairwise subsampling indicated that sequencing depth was expected to affect the degree of clonotype sharing among donors. Even with the large sequencing depth, rarefaction of the sorted-subset datasets indicated that sequencing was incomplete.

Concerning this clone: This clone's antigen is unknown. Base qualities are not provided; no much larger clone lies one nucleotide away.

The CDR3 runs 15 residues from the cysteine to the phenylalanine. The DNA shown is the 45-base CDR3, in frame from base 1. V loses 3 bases at its end and J loses 5 bases; junction bases beyond the gene matches: 6. In the germline V gene, CDR1 corresponds to KGHSH and CDR2 to LQKENI. Using the deep immunoSEQ assay, multiplex PCR amplified TCR CDR3 regions from genomic DNA. Extracted genomic DNA from each cell subset was distributed evenly across all wells of several immunoSEQ 96-well plates, and each plate was treated as a replicate. For sorted subsets, roughly 200 ng genomic DNA, equal to some 28,000 T cell genomes, was loaded into each replicate PCR. The purified libraries were quantified using a Qubit 3.0 fluorometer, sized with a Bioanalyzer 2100, and then quantified again using the KAPA Library Quantification kit. Every immunoSEQ 96-well plate was sequenced on a separate single-read 150-cycle Illumina NextSeq 550 flow cell. Regarding the original processing steps: Because the immunoSEQ output held only junctional sequences and lacked quality scores, the filtering could not match the filtering applied to full-length reads. To assign V/J genes and CDR3, sequences were annotated using PyIR, a Python wrapper for IgBLAST v1.9, with IMGT germline references. Reads with weak V/J assignments (E-value above 1e-6), missing CDR3, stop codons, out-of-frame junctions, or ambiguous translated residues were removed. V3J clonotypes were defined by identical inferred V gene, J gene, and CDR3 amino acid sequence. Percentage overlap between repertoires was calculated by dividing the number of shared unique clonotypes by the size of the smaller repertoire. Three approaches were used to assess repertoire richness: RTK rarefaction, the Chao1 estimator, and Recon v2.1 estimates of unobserved clonotypes. Generation probabilities were computed with OLGA for all TCRbeta clonotypes obtained by the gDNA method from a few donors. TCRdb holds this immuneACCESS table with in-frame rearrangements only. Some clones are missing; in checked studies, unresolved V genes explain under half, and the rest has no known cause. That table gives V, J and clone size, and the DNA gave D and trimming. Across this sample there are more than 1.2 million clones, with approximately 98.5% seen only once. About 0.34% of the sample goes to the ten largest clones.

The donors were healthy, HIV-negative adults with no recently reported acute infections or vaccinations. All donors were Caucasian adults living in Nashville, Tennessee, USA. CD4+ T cells were enriched through magnetic negative selection, after which naive cells were positively selected on CD45RA and the remaining negative fraction served as the memory subset. Blood was obtained by leukapheresis, after which PBMCs were separated by Ficoll-Histopaque density gradient centrifugation and cryopreserved in liquid nitrogen vapor phase. Analytical flow cytometry was used to check the purity and quantity of every magnetically sorted T cell population. From each sorted fraction, genomic DNA was isolated and quantified by UV absorbance on a Nanodrop 2000c.

The chain was built from TRBV18 and TRBJ1-1, with TRBD1 identical over 10 junction bases. This sequence originates from a man between 25 and 39 years old in good health. The source material was naive CD4+ T cells sorted from blood. The sample's cell subset or site label, decoded: CD45RA+ positively selected. The CDR3 protein is CASSPLGTGVTEAFF. The DNA sequence is as follows: TGTGCCAGCTCACCTCTAGGGACAGGGGTGACTGAAGCTTTCTTT.